This T cell receptor beta chain was identified in a study of blood T cells in healthy people across ages. The CDR3 loop spans 13 amino acids. The ends were cut back, 5 bases at V and 2 bases at J, with 8 bases in the middle. CDR1 MDHEN and CDR2 SYDVKM come from the germline V gene. The donors, healthy Caucasians from Russia, were aged about 6 to 100. Isolation per sample recovered at least 6 million PBMCs. Next came a second PCR, run for roughly 6 to 11 cycles, which used a sample-barcoded 5' primer along with a J-beta primer mix. TCRdb reprocessed the 5' RACE reads via MiXCR and lists one record per CDR3 protein. The sample consists of around 2 million distinct CDR3 sequences, more than 35% of them appearing once.

Sequences were obtained from blood. The chain uses TRBV28 and TRBJ2-3, with unresolved D. This TCR came from a human donor in good health. The DNA for the CDR3 is TGTGCCAGCAGTGGCGCCGACACAGATACGCAGTATTTT. Protein: CASSGADTDTQYF.